Following are 25 T cell receptor beta chains from one sample sequenced in a study of CD8 T cells in Susac syndrome (dated by TCRdb to between 2018 and 2021). The library was produced with the immunoSEQ multiplex PCR assay. RNA was extracted with the RNeasy kit and roughly 0.45 to 1 ug was reverse transcribed using random hexamers. Starting from the raw public reads, TCRdb applied fastp trimming at Q25, assembled clones with MiXCR and retained in-frame beta chains. Every CDR3 protein is listed once, alongside the most common genes and DNA of its rows. The sample table shows approximately 140,000 distinct CDR3 sequences, and approximately 95% are seen once. The top ten hold approximately 0.3% of the sample. The source material was CD8+ T cells from PBMCs. These TCRs come from a human donor in good health.

The chain uses TRBV29-1 and TRBJ2-3, with D perhaps matching TRBD1 (6 bases). Germline assignment: CDR1 SQVTM and CDR2 ANQGSEA. The ends were cut back, 2 bases at V and 4 bases at J, with 13 bases in the middle. The CDR3 loop spans 14 amino acids. This chain's CDR3 is CSVERGIVPDTQYF. For the CDR3, the DNA is TGCAGCGTTGAAAGGGGGATAGTGCCAGATACGCAGTATTTT.

This clonotype has just one count. The chain joins TRBV20-1 to TRBJ2-1; 8 bases are shared with TRBD1. The CDR3 runs 13 residues. Germline CDR1 reads DFQATT; CDR2 reads SNEGSKA (reference sequence). Trimming removed 4 bases from V and 5 bases from J; junction bases left unmatched: 4. The CDR3 region has the DNA TGCAGTGCTAACAGGGGGTTTCACAATGAGCAGTTCTTC. It yields the protein CSANRGFHNEQFF.

The chain has TRBV7-9 and TRBJ2-1; 11 bases match TRBD2. Trimming cost V 5 bases and J 7 bases; bases outside gene matches: 7. The CDR3 runs to 15 residues. In germline, CDR1 is SEHNR, CDR2 FQNEAQ (reference sequence). The CDR3 here is CASSVSGRALNEQFF. The DNA of the CDR3 is TGTGCCAGCAGCGTTAGCGGGAGGGCCTTGAATGAGCAGTTCTTC.

The chain has TRBV29-1 and TRBJ1-1; D is unclear. The germline V gene encodes CDR1 SQVTM and CDR2 ANQGSEA. The CDR3 spans 10 residues. Between the trimmed V and J ends, which lost 6 bases and 7 bases, there was a span of 9 bases. CDR3 DNA sequence: TGCAGCGTCCTACATGGTGAAGCTTTCTTT. It encodes CSVLHGEAFF.

This rearrangement joins TRBV20-1 to TRBJ1-2; no firm D call. In germline, CDR1 is DFQATT, CDR2 SNEGSKA (reference sequence). This CDR3 comprises 10 residues. V was cut by 1 base and J by 8 bases, with 5 bases left in between. The CDR3: CSARGSGYTF. DNA for the CDR3: TGCAGTGCTAGAGGCTCGGGCTACACCTTC.

The chain employs TRBV27 and TRBJ2-1, with unresolved D. The ends were cut back, 8 bases at V and 6 bases at J, with 11 bases in the middle. This CDR3 is 12 amino acids long. Germline CDR1 is MNHEY and CDR2 is SMNVEV (reference sequence). In DNA form, the CDR3 reads TGTGCCAGCGGTAGCCTTCTCAATGAGCAGTTCTTC. This translates into CASGSLLNEQFF.

J is TRBJ2-3 and V is TRBV12-3 or TRBV12-4, with D tentatively TRBD2 (5 bases). This CDR3 has 14 residues. V lost 1 base and J 5 bases, leaving 10 bases between the germline ends. CDR3 in DNA: TGTGCCAGCAGTTTAGGGCAGGCGGGAGATACGCAGTATTTT. Encoded protein: CASSLGQAGDTQYF.

The gene calls are TRBV3-1 and TRBJ2-1, with D tentatively TRBD1 or TRBD2 (5 bases each). V lost 1 base, J lost 6 bases, and 13 bases lay in between. The CDR3 spans 15 residues. The germline gives CDR1 LGHDT, CDR2 YNNKEL (reference sequence). The CDR3 nucleotides read TGTGCCAGCAGCCAAGTTGGGGGAGAGATCAATGAGCAGTTCTTC. This gives the protein CASSQVGGEINEQFF.

The rearrangement links TRBV13 to TRBJ2-1; D gene ambiguous. Trimming pared 2 bases from V and 8 bases from J, leaving 16 bases between. The V gene's germline CDR1 is PRHDT and CDR2 FYEKMQ (reference sequence). There are 15 residues in the CDR3. The CDR3: CASSLRQFGVDEQFF. The CDR3 DNA reads TGTGCCAGCAGCTTACGGCAGTTTGGTGTCGATGAGCAGTTCTTC.

The CDR3 nucleotides read TGTGCCAGCAGCTTATGGCAGGGGGCGGACGAGCAGTACTTC. As protein: CASSLWQGADEQYF. This sequence joins TRBV11-2 and TRBJ2-7; the match to TRBD1 covers 8 bases. CDR3 length: 14 amino acids. Germline V CDR1 and CDR2: SGHAT, FQNNGV. V shed 2 bases, J shed 5 bases, and the junction held 5 bases outside the gene matches.

This clonotype was observed once. The chain is built from TRBV12-3 or TRBV12-4 and TRBJ2-5; D is perhaps TRBD1 or TRBD2 (5 bases each). Between the trimmed V and J ends, which lost 3 bases and 5 bases, there was a span of 16 bases. This CDR3 has 15 amino acids. Here the CDR3 reads CASSLLAGRGETQYF. CDR3 in DNA: TGTGCCAGCAGTTTGTTGGCAGGGAGAGGGGAGACCCAGTACTTC.

The chain links TRBV2 to TRBJ2-7, with D maybe TRBD2 (5 bases). The CDR3 length is 14 residues. Trimming removed 5 bases at V and 3 bases at J, with 14 bases between. In germline, CDR1 is SNHLY, CDR2 FYNNEI. In DNA, the CDR3 is TGTGCCAGCAGTCGGACGGACTTTGTCTACGAGCAGTACTTC. It is translated as CASSRTDFVYEQYF. The full variable domain, with the rest looked up from reference TRBV2 and TRBJ2-7, is EPEVTQTPSHQVTQMGQEVILRCVPISNHLYFYWYRQILGQKVEFLVSFYNNEISEKSEIFDDQFSVERPDGSNFTLKIRSTKLEDSAMYFCASSRTDFVYEQYFGPGTRLTVT.

The J gene is TRBJ2-2, the V gene TRBV7-3; a possible D gene is TRBD1 (6 bases). The germline V and J ends were trimmed by 5 bases and 6 bases, with 13 bases remaining between them. Germline lookup yields CDR1 SGHTA and CDR2 FQGTGA. This CDR3 is built from 14 residues. The chain's CDR3 is CASSLGAGAGELFF. The CDR3 DNA reads as TGTGCCAGCAGCCTCGGGGCAGGGGCCGGGGAGCTGTTTTTT.

The gene calls are TRBV27 and TRBJ1-1; 8 positions agree with TRBD1. J lost 1 base, V lost 0 bases, and 7 bases had no gene match. The germline CDR1 and CDR2 sequences are MNHEY and SMNVEV (reference sequence). CDR3 length: 17 residues. As DNA, the CDR3 is TGTGCCAGCAGTTTATCGCCCACAGGGGGAGAGAACACTGAAGCTTTCTTT. Amino acids: CASSLSPTGGENTEAFF.

The genes are TRBV27 and TRBJ2-7; D possibly matches TRBD1 or TRBD2 (5 bases each). CDR3 length: 13 amino acids. CDR1 and CDR2 from the germline V gene are MNHEY and SMNVEV (reference sequence). The V gene lost 3 bases and the J gene lost 0 bases, with 6 bases spanning the gap. As DNA, the CDR3 is TGTGCCAGCAGTTTTGGGGGCTCCTACGAGCAGTACTTC. Translating gives CASSFGGSYEQYF.

The V call is TRBV25-1, the J call TRBJ2-5; D remains ambiguous. The CDR3 sequence is 14 residues long. Deletions cut 1 base from V and 4 bases from J, with 10 bases between. The germline V gene encodes CDR1 MGHDK and CDR2 SYGVNS. CDR3 sequence reads: CASSEFYRAETQYF. CDR3 DNA sequence: TGTGCCAGCAGTGAATTTTACCGGGCAGAGACCCAGTACTTC.

CDR3 sequence: CASSQDPGISTDTQYF. The CDR3 DNA follows: TGTGCCAGCAGCCAAGATCCAGGAATCAGCACAGATACGCAGTATTTT. The chain uses TRBV3-1 and TRBJ2-3; no firm D call. Germline V gives CDR1 LGHDT, CDR2 YNNKEL (reference sequence). V was cut by 0 bases and J by 0 bases, with 10 bases left in between. CDR3 length: 16 residues.

The chain couples TRBV28 to TRBJ1-5; 7 nucleotides agree with TRBD1. CDR3 length: 14 residues. The V gene's germline CDR1 is MDHEN and CDR2 SYDVKM. V gave up 5 bases and J gave up 7 bases; unmatched junction bases: 8. The CDR3 DNA reads TGTGCCAGCAGTCCCGGGACAGAAGGACAGCCCCAGCATTTT. It codes for CASSPGTEGQPQHF.

This clonotype was recorded only once. V is TRBV7-2 and J is TRBJ2-2, with TRBD2 matching over 7 bases. CDR1 and CDR2 (germline): SGHTA, FQGNSA. The CDR3 loop spans 17 amino acids. V lost 5 bases, J lost 1 base, and 10 bases stayed unmatched. The CDR3 protein is CASSPLGLELNTGELFF. The CDR3 bases are TGTGCCAGCAGCCCCCTAGGACTAGAGTTGAACACCGGGGAGCTGTTTTTT.

This sequence joins TRBV29-1 and TRBJ2-2; D remains unclear. This CDR3 has 13 residues. Germline CDR1 reads SQVTM; CDR2 reads ANQGSEA. Trimming took 6 bases from V and 5 from J, leaving 13 bases between them. The CDR3 protein is CSVPSLGTGELFF. The CDR3 nucleotides are TGCAGCGTCCCCTCTTTAGGGACCGGGGAGCTGTTTTTT.

The chain recombines TRBV5-6 with TRBJ2-5; TRBD1 agrees at 9 bases. V trimming: 4 bases; J trimming: 5 bases; junction bases outside the gene matches: 6. The CDR3 runs 14 residues. Per germline, CDR1 SGHDT and CDR2 YYEEEE. CDR3 nucleotides: TGTGCCAGCAGCCCCGGGACAGGGTGGGAGACCCAGTACTTC. It is translated as CASSPGTGWETQYF.

The chain employs TRBV12-3 or TRBV12-4 and TRBJ2-3; D gene unclear. Between the trimmed V and J ends, which lost 2 bases and 7 bases, there was a span of 4 bases. CDR3 length equals 11 residues. As DNA, the CDR3 is TGTGCCAGCAGTTTAAAAAATACGCAGTATTTT. It encodes CASSLKNTQYF.

The chain joins TRBV29-1 to TRBJ2-1; tentatively, D is TRBD1 or TRBD2 (5 bases each). This CDR3 comprises 11 residues. Trimming shortened V by 5 bases and J by 7 bases, and 9 bases separated the two germline ends. Germline V CDR1 and CDR2: SQVTM, ANQGSEA. CDR3 protein: CSVRDGNEQFF. The CDR3, as DNA: TGCAGCGTTCGGGACGGTAATGAGCAGTTCTTC.

The chain combines TRBV30 with TRBJ1-5; the D is unclear. V was pared by 4 bases and J by 1 base, with 8 bases between. This CDR3 contains 13 residues. Germline V gene lookup returns CDR1 GTSNPN and CDR2 SVGIG (reference sequence). CDR3: CAWMTGSNQPQHF. The CDR3 nucleotides are TGTGCCTGGATGACCGGGAGCAATCAGCCCCAGCATTTT.

This clonotype was observed a single time. The rearrangement links TRBV30 to TRBJ1-1; D is uncertain. The V end lost 6 bases, the J end lost 3 bases, and 11 bases lay between the germline ends. The germline V gene encodes CDR1 GTSNPN and CDR2 SVGIG (reference sequence). This CDR3 has 12 residues. The DNA for the CDR3 is TGTGCCTGCTCCACATGGGACACTGAAGCTTTCTTT. Translation gives CACSTWDTEAFF. Filled out from reference TRBV30 and TRBJ1-1, the complete variable domain reads SQTIHQWPATLVQPVGSPLSLECTVEGTSNPNLYWYRQAAGRGLQLLFYSVGIGQISSEVPQNLSASRPQDRQFILSSKKLLLSDSGFYLCACSTWDTEAFFGQGTRLTVV.